Sequencing of this T cell receptor beta chain was carried out in a study of cytomegalovirus exposure and HLA in healthy donors. CDR3 size: 13 residues. Germline V CDR1 and CDR2: MNHNS, SASEGT. V shed 8 bases, J shed 0 bases, and the junction held 4 bases outside the gene matches. In the PCR, 60 Vbeta and 13 Jbeta primers were used. TCRdb keeps only in-frame clones here, not all; method: immunoSEQ multiplex PCR. The table for this sample gives 150,000 to 200,000 clones. This TCR came from a woman in her sixties or seventies in good health and CMV-seronegative. V gene TRBV6-1 combines with J gene TRBJ2-7; 7 nucleotides align to TRBD2. Sequencing was performed on PBMCs. CDR3 in amino acids: CASDRDYSYEQYF. CDR3 bases: TGTGCCAGCGACCGGGACTACTCCTACGAGCAGTACTTC.